This paragraph reports one TCR beta chain. Sequencing used immunoSEQ multiplex PCR; TCRdb keeps in-frame clones, though not all of them. The sample yields about 2.1 million clones, around 93% seen once. This sample was included in a study of shared clonotypes between healthy human individuals. The naive CD8 population came from CD45RO-negative cells selected for CCR7, without terminally differentiated effector memory CD45RA+ cells. V was clipped by 5 bases and J by 5 bases, with 10 bases between them. This CDR3 has 12 residues. Germline V CDR1 and CDR2: SEHNR, FQNEAQ (reference sequence). The gene calls are TRBV7-9 and TRBJ2-7; a possible D gene is TRBD2 (5 bases). The TCR sequence derives from a man younger than 35 in good health. Some clones in this sample may be carry-over from other donors' samples. Sequenced: naive CD8+ T cells from PBMCs. As DNA, the CDR3 is TGTGCCAGCAGCCGCGGGCCGGACGAGCAGTACTTC. It codes for CASSRGPDEQYF.